The T cell receptor beta chain described here comes from a study of cytomegalovirus exposure and HLA in healthy donors. Regarding the study as a whole: Cytomegalovirus-associated status was assigned to 150 or so TCR beta chains.

Comment on this clone: What it binds is not known.

Sequenced by immunoSEQ multiplex PCR; TCRdb stores in-frame clones only, minus some. The data contain about 160,000 clones, 95% to 97% of them seen just once; the ten biggest clones take up about 0.94%. Germline CDR1 and CDR2: SGHRS and YFSETQ. The CDR3 length is 14 residues. The trim removed 7 bases at V and 2 bases at J, leaving 5 bases unmatched. Donors were drawn from the 120-subject validation cohort, separate from the approximately 620-subject first cohort. This clonotype was obtained from a woman aged 18 to 35 in good health and CMV-seronegative. Material for sequencing was PBMCs. The chain uses TRBV5-1 and TRBJ2-4; 8 bases match TRBD2. CDR3 residues: CASQASGSKNIQYF. As DNA, the CDR3 is TGCGCCAGCCAGGCTAGCGGGTCCAAAAACATTCAGTACTTC. The full variable domain, its missing parts supplied by reference TRBV5-1 and TRBJ2-4, is KAGVTQTPRYLIKTRGQQVTLSCSPISGHRSVSWYQQTPGQGLQFLFEYFSETQRNKGNFPGRFSGRQFSNSRSEMNVSTLELGDSALYLCASQASGSKNIQYFGAGTRLSVL.